A selection of T cell receptor beta chains follows, all from one sample in a study of T-cell memory formation after mild COVID-19. TCRdb re-called the 5' RACE reads with MiXCR, one entry per CDR3 protein. The sample lists under 350,000 distinct CDR3 sequences; 15% to 20% were seen once. Sequencing was done on a sample of PBMCs or a T cell subset sorted from them (not recorded which). The receptors originated from a man aged 18 to 29 who had mild COVID-19 (a few samples of this study predate the infection). Cell type and time point are not known. Both conserved end residues are part of each CDR3. D genes are given only for firm matches. The size of a clone is reported for some rows only, either as once, few or many, or as a class for expanded clones.

TRBJ2-7 | - | - | TRBV27 | CASSQATYEQYF | TGTGCCAGCTCCCAGGCTACCTACGAGCAGTACTTC
TRBJ2-2 | - | TRBD1 | TRBV24-1 | CATSDPSMGQGGTGELFF | TGTGCCACCAGTGATCCCTCGATGGGACAGGGAGGCACCGGGGAGCTGTTTTTT
TRBJ2-1 | few | - | TRBV4-2 | CASSQGANSPFF | TGTGCCAGCAGCCAAGGGGCCAACTCCCCGTTCTTC
TRBJ1-4 | few | - | TRBV20-1 | CSARPAGRREKLFF | TGCAGTGCTAGACCGGCAGGGAGGCGTGAAAAACTGTTTTTT
TRBJ1-4 | few | - | TRBV15 | CATSRQGRYEKLFF | TGTGCCACCAGCAGACAGGGGAGGTACGAAAAACTGTTTTTT
TRBJ2-1 | many | - | TRBV7-2 | CASSPNLPGGGTTGYSEQFF | TGTGCCAGCAGCCCAAACCTCCCTGGGGGGGGGACAACCGGGTACAGTGAGCAGTTCTTC
TRBJ2-5 | - | - | TRBV12-3/TRBV12-4 | CASRLSETQYF | TGTGCCAGCAGATTAAGCGAGACCCAGTACTTC
TRBJ1-1 | once | - | TRBV7-9 | CASSQVVDTEAFF | TGTGCCAGCAGCCAAGTGGTGGACACTGAAGCTTTCTTT
TRBJ2-3 | - | TRBD1 | TRBV7-2 | CASSKIPGQLDTQYF | TGTGCCAGCAGTAAGATCCCGGGACAGTTAGATACGCAGTATTTT
TRBJ2-1 | - | TRBD2 | TRBV3-1 | CASSQSRTSGLYNEQFF | TGTGCCAGCAGCCAATCCCGGACTAGCGGACTCTACAATGAGCAGTTCTTC
TRBJ2-1 | many | - | TRBV7-2 | CASSLTWRGSYNEQFF | TGTGCCAGCAGCTTAACGTGGAGGGGCTCCTACAATGAGCAGTTCTTC
TRBJ1-5 | few | - | TRBV4-3 | CASSQERLGGQPQHF | TGCGCCAGCAGCCAAGAAAGGTTAGGAGGGCAGCCCCAGCATTTT
TRBJ2-5 | - | - | TRBV7-2 | CASLDYNQETQYF | TGTGCCAGCTTGGACTACAACCAAGAGACCCAGTACTTC
TRBJ2-7 | - | - | TRBV4-1 | CASSQVQGWYEQYF | TGCGCCAGCAGCCAAGTTCAGGGGTGGTACGAGCAGTACTTC
TRBJ1-1 | - | - | TRBV7-9 | CASSLAQGENTEAFF | TGTGCCAGCAGCTTAGCCCAGGGCGAAAACACTGAAGCTTTCTTT
TRBJ2-1 | - | - | TRBV11-2 | CASSSLGGSSYNEQFF | TGTGCCAGCAGCTCCCTAGGCGGAAGCTCCTACAATGAGCAGTTCTTC
TRBJ1-2 | - | - | TRBV27 | CASSLTGRPGYTF | TGTGCCAGCAGTTTGACAGGACGACCGGGCTACACCTTC
TRBJ1-2 | - | - | TRBV4-1 | CASSLTDPLLYGYTF | TGCGCCAGCAGCCTCACAGATCCCCTCTTGTATGGCTACACCTTC
TRBJ2-3 | few | TRBD2 | TRBV12-3/TRBV12-4 | CASSLRAGGPADTQYF | TGTGCCAGCAGTTTGCGAGCGGGGGGGCCGGCAGATACGCAGTATTTT
TRBJ1-6 | - | - | TRBV7-6 | CASSLRTINSPLHF | TGTGCCAGCAGCTTAAGGACGATTAATTCACCCCTCCACTTT
TRBJ1-2 | - | TRBD1 | TRBV12-3/TRBV12-4 | CASSFQGGLNYGYTF | TGTGCCAGCAGTTTCCAGGGGGGGCTGAACTATGGCTACACCTTC
TRBJ1-2 | - | - | TRBV5-1 | CASSLDSQGYGYTF | TGCGCCAGCAGCTTGGATTCCCAAGGTTATGGCTACACCTTC